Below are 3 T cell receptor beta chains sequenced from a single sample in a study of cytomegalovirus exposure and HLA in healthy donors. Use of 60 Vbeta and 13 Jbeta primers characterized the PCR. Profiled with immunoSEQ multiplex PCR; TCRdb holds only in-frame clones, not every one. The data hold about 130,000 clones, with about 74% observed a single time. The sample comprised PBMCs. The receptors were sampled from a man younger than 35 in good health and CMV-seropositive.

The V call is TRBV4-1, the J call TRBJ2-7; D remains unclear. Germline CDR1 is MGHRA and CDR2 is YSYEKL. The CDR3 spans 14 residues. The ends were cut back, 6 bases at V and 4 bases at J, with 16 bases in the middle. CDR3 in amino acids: CASRVDDEDYEQYF. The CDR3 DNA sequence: TGCGCCAGCAGAGTTGACGACGAGGATTACGAGCAGTACTTC.

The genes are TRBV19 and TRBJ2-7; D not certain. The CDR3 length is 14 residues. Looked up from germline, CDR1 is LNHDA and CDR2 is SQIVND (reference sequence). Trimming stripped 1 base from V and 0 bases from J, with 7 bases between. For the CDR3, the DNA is TGTGCCAGTAGTATAGCCTCAGACTCCTACGAGCAGTACTTC. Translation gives CASSIASDSYEQYF. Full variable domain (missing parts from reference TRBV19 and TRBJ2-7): DGGITQSPKYLFRKEGQNVTLSCEQNLNHDAMYWYRQDPGQGLRLIYYSQIVNDFQKGDIAEGYSVSREKKESFPLTVTSAQKNPTAFYLCASSIASDSYEQYFGPGTRLTVT.

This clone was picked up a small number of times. CDR3 sequence: CASSLGVEETQYF. The CDR3 bases are TGTGCCAGCAGCTTAGGCGTGGAAGAGACCCAGTACTTC. The chain joins TRBV11-3 to TRBJ2-5; D gene uncertain. In germline, CDR1 is SGHNT, CDR2 YENEEA. Trimming stripped 1 base from V and 3 bases from J, with 6 bases between. The CDR3 totals 13 residues.